These T cell receptor beta chains were read from a single sample in a study of identical twins. TCRdb redid the calling of the 5' RACE reads with MiXCR, one entry per CDR3 protein. The sample contains roughly 1.6 million distinct CDR3 sequences, about 31% of which appear only once. Sequencing was done on a sample of cord blood. All receptors derive from a newborn girl in good health. The CDR3 runs from the conserved cysteine through the conserved F or W. The D gene is left open where the match is weak. Part of the rows lack a size; the others show once, few, many or a class for expanded clones.

TRBV29-1	TRBJ2-5	few	TRBD2	TGCAGCGTCCCGACTAGCGGGAGACAAGAGACCCAGTACTTC	CSVPTSGRQETQYF
TRBV5-1	TRBJ1-2	once	NA	TGCGCCAGCAGCTTGGCAGGACGGATCTACACCTTC	CASSLAGRIYTF
TRBV5-1	TRBJ2-7	NA	TRBD1	TGCGCCAGCAGCCCCGGGACAGGGGACGGGGGTGAGCAGTACTTC	CASSPGTGDGGEQYF
TRBV5-6	TRBJ1-4	NA	TRBD1	TGTGCCAGCAGCTTCGGACAGGTGACTAATGGAAAACTGTTTTTT	CASSFGQVTNGKLFF
TRBV5-1	TRBJ1-5	few	NA	TGCGCCAGCGCCACACACCCTAATCAGCCCCAGCATTTT	CASATHPNQPQHF
TRBV6-2/TRBV6-3	TRBJ1-5	NA	TRBD1	TGTGCCAGCAGAAATGACAGGGAGGCCCGACGACCCCAGCATTTT	CASRNDREARRPQHF
TRBV5-8	TRBJ2-5	few	NA	TGTGCCAGCAAGATCGAGGATTGGCGGCAAGAGACCCAGTACTTC	CASKIEDWRQETQYF
TRBV20-1	TRBJ2-3	few	TRBD2	TGCAGTGCTAGAGATTGGGGCGGGAGGGTAGATACGCAGTATTTT	CSARDWGGRVDTQYF
TRBV6-1	TRBJ2-7	NA	TRBD2	TGTGCCAGCAGTAAAATGTCTAGCGGTAATCATTACGAGCAGTACTTC	CASSKMSSGNHYEQYF
TRBV20-1	TRBJ2-7	NA	NA	TGCAGTGCTAGAGATTCCGACCCTCCTTACGAGCAGTACTTC	CSARDSDPPYEQYF
TRBV4-2	TRBJ2-7	few	TRBD2	TGTGCCAGCAGCCAATTCCTAGCGGGAGTCTACGAGCAGTACTTC	CASSQFLAGVYEQYF
TRBV12-3/TRBV12-4	TRBJ1-5	NA	TRBD1	TGTACCAGCAGTTTGGGGACAGGGGTGCATCAGCCCCAGCATTTT	CTSSLGTGVHQPQHF
TRBV5-6	TRBJ1-2	few	TRBD1	TGTGCCAGCAGCCCGGAGGGGACAGGGACAGTAGATGGCTACACCTTC	CASSPEGTGTVDGYTF
TRBV20-1	TRBJ2-7	NA	NA	TGCAGTGCTAGAGGGGGGCGGGACCATGAGCAGTACTTC	CSARGGRDHEQYF
TRBV20-1	TRBJ2-7	many	TRBD2	TGCAGTGCTAGAGGAGGACTAGCGGTCTACGAGCAGTACTTC	CSARGGLAVYEQYF
TRBV10-1	TRBJ1-1	few	NA	TGCGCCAGCAGTGAGTCGAGGGGGGTAAGGGCTTTCTTT	CASSESRGVRAFF